These T cell receptor beta chains were read from a single sample in a study of blood T cell repertoires in COVID-19. Assay used: immunoSEQ multiplex PCR; TCRdb lists only in-frame clones, some missing. This table has about 73,000 clones, over 60% appearing once. The sequencing input was peripheral blood. The receptor source for this set is a man in his 70s with COVID-19, enrolled during active disease. Both conserved end residues are part of each CDR3. The order of the fields is D gene, V gene, J gene, clone size, CDR3 protein, CDR3 DNA. D genes are given only for firm matches. Clone size appears in some rows only: once, few, many, or a class for an expanded clone.

>-|TRBV28|TRBJ1-4|-
CASSLQAMGAEKLFF
TGTGCCAGCAGCCTACAGGCTATGGGGGCTGAAAAACTGTTTTTT
>TRBD1|TRBV28|TRBJ1-1|-
CASPPQDRANTEAFF
TGTGCCAGCCCGCCCCAAGACAGGGCGAACACTGAAGCTTTCTTT
>-|TRBV28|TRBJ2-1|few
CASSLWDRNYNEQFF
TGTGCCAGCAGTTTATGGGACAGAAATTACAATGAGCAGTTCTTC
>-|TRBV18|TRBJ2-7|-
CASSPPYSSSYEQYF
TGTGCCAGCTCACCACCCTACTCATCCTCCTACGAGCAGTACTTC
>-|TRBV25-1|TRBJ2-7|-
CASSRSQGSYEQYF
TGTGCCAGCAGCCGTTCACAGGGATCCTACGAGCAGTACTTC
>-|TRBV18|TRBJ1-2|-
CASSPRVGEGNYGYTF
TGTGCCAGCTCACCACGGGTAGGGGAAGGGAACTATGGCTACACCTTC
>-|TRBV5-6|TRBJ1-6|-
CASSFVGDSPLHF
TGTGCCAGCAGCTTCGTGGGAGATTCACCCCTCCACTTT
>-|TRBV7-2|TRBJ2-1|-
CASSLRGYNEQFF
TGTGCCAGCAGCTTACGGGGCTACAATGAGCAGTTCTTC
>TRBD1|TRBV5-6|TRBJ2-7|-
CASSHTGTGIYEQYF
TGTGCCAGCAGCCACACCGGGACAGGGATCTACGAGCAGTACTTC
>-|TRBV10-3|TRBJ1-5|few
CATGLNSNQPQHF
TGTGCCACGGGATTAAATAGCAATCAGCCCCAGCATTTT
>-|TRBV5-1|TRBJ1-1|-
CASSLGWGRGNTEAFF
TGCGCCAGCAGCTTGGGGTGGGGGCGAGGGAACACTGAAGCTTTCTTT
>TRBD2|TRBV3-1/TRBV3-2|TRBJ2-7|-
CASSQGGRAGYEQYF
TGTGCCAGCAGCCAAGGCGGGAGGGCCGGGTACGAGCAGTACTTC
>-|TRBV28|TRBJ2-7|-
CASGEGLLPYEQYF
TGTGCCAGCGGGGAAGGACTCCTCCCTTACGAGCAGTACTTC
>TRBD1|TRBV5-6|TRBJ2-5|-
CASSLWGHGQGVETQYF
TGTGCCAGCAGCTTGTGGGGTCACGGACAGGGAGTGGAGACCCAGTACTTC
>-|TRBV5-1|TRBJ1-3|-
CASSNQGSGNTIYF
TGCGCCAGCAGCAATCAGGGGTCTGGAAACACCATATATTTT
>TRBD1|TRBV28|TRBJ1-1|-
CASSLPGQGLAFF
TGTGCCAGCAGTTTACCGGGACAGGGTTTGGCTTTCTTT
>TRBD1|TRBV7-2|TRBJ2-2|-
CASSERTGANTGELFF
TGTGCCAGCAGCGAAAGGACAGGGGCGAACACCGGGGAGCTGTTTTTT
>-|TRBV28|TRBJ1-1|few
CASSFGTEAFF
TGTGCCAGCAGTTTCGGCACTGAAGCTTTCTTT
>-|TRBV11-2|TRBJ1-5|-
CASSLFGYNQPQHF
TGTGCCAGCAGCTTATTCGGGTACAATCAGCCCCAGCATTTT
>-|TRBV10-3|TRBJ1-2|-
CAISGDNYGYTF
TGTGCCATCAGTGGCGATAACTATGGCTACACCTTC
>-|TRBV19|TRBJ1-4|-
CASKGGAATNEKLFF
TGTGCCAGCAAGGGGGGGGCTGCAACTAATGAAAAACTGTTTTTT
>-|TRBV6-2/TRBV6-3|TRBJ2-4|-
CASSISLGIQYF
TGTGCCAGCAGTATCTCACTCGGCATTCAGTACTTC
>-|TRBV7-6|TRBJ2-5|-
CASSLEATEGETQYF
TGTGCCAGCAGCTTAGAAGCCACGGAGGGGGAGACCCAGTACTTC
>TRBD1|TRBV5-1|TRBJ1-2|-
CASSLGTGSYGYTF
TGCGCCAGCAGCTTGGGGACAGGAAGTTATGGCTACACCTTC
>TRBD1|TRBV28|TRBJ1-5|-
CASGSGQSVYQPQHF
TGTGCCAGCGGCTCGGGACAGAGCGTATATCAGCCCCAGCATTTT
>-|TRBV7-9|TRBJ1-2|-
CASSLPGNYGYTF
TGTGCCAGCAGCTTACCGGGTAACTATGGCTACACCTTC
>-|TRBV7-2|TRBJ1-2|-
CASSSTLTAHYGYTF
TGTGCCAGCAGCTCCACCTTGACAGCTCACTATGGCTACACCTTC
>-|TRBV7-2|TRBJ1-2|-
CASSSQQGSRGYTF
TGTGCCAGCAGCTCTCAACAGGGAAGTAGGGGCTACACCTTC
>-|TRBV19|TRBJ2-1|-
CASSPRISYNEQFF
TGTGCCAGTAGTCCGAGGATCTCATACAATGAGCAGTTCTTC